This T cell receptor beta chain was identified during a study of OX40 agonist ivuxolimab in advanced cancers. In the study overall: Ivuxolimab was an agonistic, fully human IgG2 monoclonal antibody directed against OX40 (CD134), a costimulatory receptor. Intravenous ivuxolimab was administered to patients every 2 weeks at six dose levels: 0.01, 0.1, 0.3, 1.5, 3 and 10 mg/kg. Of the 50 or so patients in dose escalation, some 20 had hepatocellular carcinoma, some 15 had melanoma, 9 had renal cell carcinoma and 9 had head and neck cancer. The dose-escalation cohort was almost 85% male with a mean age of approximately 60 years, ranging from roughly 20 to 80. Prior anti-PD-1, anti-PD-L1 or anti-CTLA-4 therapy was permitted, and checkpoint inhibitors had been received by less than 45% of dose-escalation patients. Partial responses occurred in three dose-escalation patients, of whom one had hepatocellular carcinoma and two had cutaneous melanoma. Peripheral TCRbeta sequencing aimed to test whether ivuxolimab altered TCR sequence diversity and caused clonal T-cell expansion. The monotherapy dose-escalation portion (N of about 50 patients) of the phase I ivuxolimab trial is reported in the paper.

Genomic DNA was isolated from the sorted cells so that the TCRbeta CDR3 region could be sequenced. The immunoSEQ Assay was used to sequence the TCRbeta CDR3 regions. As stored in TCRdb, this immuneACCESS dataset retains in-frame rearrangements with V and J assigned. A fraction of the clones does not appear; measured against another copy, unresolved V genes explain less than half of the discrepancy, and the remainder lacks a known reason. For this sample there are 68,000 or so clones; roughly 89% appear just once. Roughly 8.6% of the sample comes from the top ten. The trial excluded patients who had a history of autoimmune disease or were on systemic immunosuppression. Peripheral blood for TCR sequencing was collected from all dose cohorts at baseline, on cycle 4 day 1, and on cycle 7 day 1. The samples were drawn from a first-in-human, open-label, multicenter phase I dose-escalation trial of ivuxolimab. The trial enrolled adults with locally advanced or metastatic head and neck squamous cell, hepatocellular, melanoma or renal cell carcinoma. Before TCR sequencing, CD4+ T cells and CD8+ T cells were sorted from peripheral blood as separate populations.

The CDR1 and CDR2 encoded by the germline V gene are KGHSH and LQKENI. From its cysteine to its phenylalanine, the CDR3 spans 14 amino acids. Kept here is only the CDR3 DNA, which spans 42 bases and is read in frame from base 1. V is trimmed back by 3 bases and J by 5 bases, and the junction contains 7 bases that no gene match accounts for. The paper's findings and limits, for the study overall: Low levels of normalized T-cell clonal expansion were also shown by some nonresponding patients. In the 0.1-3.0 mg/kg groups, partial responders were among the patients with the lowest normalized peripheral clonal expansion, particularly in CD8+ T cells. The antigen specificity of the clonally expanded peripheral T cells was not determined. Clonal expansion of both CD4+ and CD8+ blood T cells was observed from baseline to week 6 at doses 0.1 to 3.0 mg/kg. On average, CD8+ T cells showed more expanded clones than CD4+ T cells after ivuxolimab.

This clone was recorded once. The antigen this receptor binds is unknown. The sample holds no much larger clone one base away, and base qualities are not on file. The sample consisted of CD4+ or CD8+ T cells sorted from blood, taken in a trial of the OX40 agonist ivuxolimab. The clonotype originates from an adult with an advanced solid tumor such as melanoma, head and neck, liver or kidney cancer. In this chain, TRBV18 is recombined with TRBJ2-7, with TRBD1 identical over 7 junction bases. The DNA is TGTGCCAGCTCACCTGCGACAGGGCCCAACGAGCAGTACTTC. This gives the protein CASSPATGPNEQYF.